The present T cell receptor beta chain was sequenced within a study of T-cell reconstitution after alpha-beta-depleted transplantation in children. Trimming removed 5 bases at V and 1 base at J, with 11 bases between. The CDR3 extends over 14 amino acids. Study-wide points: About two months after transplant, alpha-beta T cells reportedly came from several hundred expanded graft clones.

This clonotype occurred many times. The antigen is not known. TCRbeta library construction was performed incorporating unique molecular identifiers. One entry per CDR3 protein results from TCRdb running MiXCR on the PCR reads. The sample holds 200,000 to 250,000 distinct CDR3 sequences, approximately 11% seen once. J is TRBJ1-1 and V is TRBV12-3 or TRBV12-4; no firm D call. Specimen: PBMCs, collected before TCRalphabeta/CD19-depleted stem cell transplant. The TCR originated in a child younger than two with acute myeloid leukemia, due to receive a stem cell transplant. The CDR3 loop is CASSPHMTNTEAFF. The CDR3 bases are TGTGCCAGCAGTCCTCACATGACGAACACTGAAGCTTTCTTT.